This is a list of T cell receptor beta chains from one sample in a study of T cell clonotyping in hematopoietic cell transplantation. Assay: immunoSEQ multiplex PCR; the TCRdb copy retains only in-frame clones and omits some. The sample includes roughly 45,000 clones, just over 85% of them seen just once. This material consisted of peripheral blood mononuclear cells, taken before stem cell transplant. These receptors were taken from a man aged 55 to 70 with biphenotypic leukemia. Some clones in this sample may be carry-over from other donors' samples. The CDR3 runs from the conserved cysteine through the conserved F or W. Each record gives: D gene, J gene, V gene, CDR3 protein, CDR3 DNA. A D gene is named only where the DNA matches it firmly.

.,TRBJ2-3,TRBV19,CASSISGSGADTQYF,TGTGCCAGTAGTATATCCGGGAGTGGTGCAGATACGCAGTATTTT
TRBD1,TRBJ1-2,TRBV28,CASTLGQGAIGYTF,TGTGCCAGCACCCTAGGACAGGGGGCTATTGGCTACACCTTC
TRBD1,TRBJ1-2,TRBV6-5,CASSQPSQGDYGYTF,TGTGCCAGCAGCCAACCCTCACAGGGGGACTATGGCTACACCTTC
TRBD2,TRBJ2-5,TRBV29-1,CSGLAGAGETQYF,TGCAGCGGGCTAGCGGGAGCAGGGGAGACCCAGTACTTC
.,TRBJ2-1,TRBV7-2,CASSLLAYEQFF,TGTGCCAGCAGCTTACTAGCTTATGAGCAGTTCTTC
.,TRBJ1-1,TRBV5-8,CASSYGRGSYTEAFF,TGTGCCAGCAGCTACGGGAGGGGGTCGTACACTGAAGCTTTCTTT
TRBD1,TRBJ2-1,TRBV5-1,CASSSRQGSDGEQFF,TGCGCCAGCAGCTCCAGACAGGGGTCTGATGGTGAGCAGTTCTTC
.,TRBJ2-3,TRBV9,CASSPSVGTSTDTQYF,TGTGCCAGCAGCCCGTCGGTGGGAACTAGCACAGATACGCAGTATTTT
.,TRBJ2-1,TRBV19,CASSILLAVYNEQFF,TGTGCCAGTAGTATTCTGCTGGCCGTATACAATGAGCAGTTCTTC
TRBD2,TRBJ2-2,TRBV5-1,CASSKGLAENTGELFF,TGCGCCAGCAGCAAAGGACTAGCGGAGAACACCGGGGAGCTGTTTTTT
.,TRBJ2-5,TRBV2,CASSLRQAEETQYF,TGTGCCAGCAGTTTAAGACAGGCTGAGGAGACCCAGTACTTC
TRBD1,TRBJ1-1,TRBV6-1,CASIQGMGTEAFF,TGTGCCAGCATACAGGGGATGGGCACTGAAGCTTTCTTT